The rows below give T cell receptor beta chains drawn from one sample of a study of identical twins. In TCRdb, the 5' RACE reads were re-called with MiXCR into one record per CDR3 protein. The repertoire holds fewer than 500,000 distinct CDR3 sequences, roughly an eighth seen once, with about 1% in the top ten. The data were also submitted as part of a second study, on yellow fever vaccine responses in identical twins.

Input material: CD4+ T cells sorted from blood. Receptors were obtained from a woman in her late teens or twenties in good health. The CDR3 runs from the conserved cysteine through the conserved F or W. The D gene is left open where the match is weak. Not all rows give a size; the values are once, few, many and, for expanded clones, a class.

length	V	D	J	size	DNA	CDR3
14	TRBV18	-	TRBJ2-7	-	TGTGCCAGCTCACCGGGACGGAACACCTACGAGCAGTACTTC	CASSPGRNTYEQYF
12	TRBV6-6	-	TRBJ2-7	-	TGTGCCAGCAGAGACCGCTCCTACGAGCAGTACTTC	CASRDRSYEQYF
15	TRBV19	TRBD2	TRBJ2-3	-	TGTGCCAGTAGTACGACTAGCGGGACCGCAGATACGCAGTATTTT	CASSTTSGTADTQYF
14	TRBV30	-	TRBJ2-5	-	TGTGCCTGGAGTGTACTTGGGGTCCAAGAGACCCAGTACTTC	CAWSVLGVQETQYF
14	TRBV12-3/TRBV12-4	TRBD2	TRBJ2-2	-	TGTGCCAGCGGGGGGGGATTTGGCACCGGGGAGCTGTTTTTT	CASGGGFGTGELFF
16	TRBV5-1	-	TRBJ2-7	-	TGCGCCAGCAGTTACGGTGGGAGGACAGGAGTCTACGAGCAGTACTTC	CASSYGGRTGVYEQYF
17	TRBV28	TRBD2	TRBJ2-5	few	TGTGCCAGCAAACAACCGGGACTAGGTAGAAGTGGTAAGGCCCAGTACTTC	CASKQPGLGRSGKAQYF
15	TRBV5-1	-	TRBJ2-2	-	TGCGCCAGCAGCTTGGTTGCAGGGGCTGGCGGGGAGCTGTTTTTT	CASSLVAGAGGELFF
13	TRBV7-6	TRBD2	TRBJ2-5	-	TGTGCCAGCAAGGAAGCGGGAGAAGAGACCCAGTACTTC	CASKEAGEETQYF
14	TRBV12-3/TRBV12-4	-	TRBJ1-1	-	TGTGCCAGCAGTTTGAAGGGGTCGAACACTGAAGCTTTCTTT	CASSLKGSNTEAFF
17	TRBV4-1	-	TRBJ2-7	few	TGCGCCAGCAGCCAGGTTGCCGGGACACTGAGCTCCTACGAGCAGTACTTC	CASSQVAGTLSSYEQYF
18	TRBV14	TRBD2	TRBJ2-5	-	TGTGCCAGCAGCCAAGATATATTGGGACTAGCGGCCTTAGAGACCCAGTACTTC	CASSQDILGLAALETQYF
12	TRBV10-3	-	TRBJ2-7	-	TGTGCCATCAGTGAGTCCCGGGACCGCGCCTACTTC	CAISESRDRAYF
16	TRBV28	-	TRBJ2-7	few	TGTGCCAGCAGTTTACGGCAGGGCAGCGGCTTGAACGAGCAGTACTTC	CASSLRQGSGLNEQYF
17	TRBV30	-	TRBJ1-4	few	TGTGCCTGGAGTGTACGGATAGGGACCCGGTTGGAGGAAAAACTGTTTTTT	CAWSVRIGTRLEEKLFF
19	TRBV28	TRBD2	TRBJ2-4	-	TGTGCCAGCAGTTTAGCCGGGACTAGCGGGAGCAAAGCCAAAAACATTCAGTACTTC	CASSLAGTSGSKAKNIQYF
15	TRBV2	TRBD2	TRBJ2-1	few	TGTGCCAGCAGACCCTGGACTAGCGGGGGGGCCCGGCAGTTCTTC	CASRPWTSGGARQFF
16	TRBV5-1	TRBD2	TRBJ2-3	-	TGCGCCAGCAGTAGTATGAGCGGGGGAAGCACAGATACGCAGTATTTT	CASSSMSGGSTDTQYF
14	TRBV29-1	-	TRBJ2-2	-	TGCAGCGGGGGAGCTCGGGCGAACACCGGGGAGCTGTTTTTT	CSGGARANTGELFF
10	TRBV3-1	-	TRBJ2-5	-	TGTGCCAGAACCAGGGAGACCCAGTACTTC	CARTRETQYF
13	TRBV2	TRBD1	TRBJ2-7	-	TGTGCCAGTAAGACGACAGGGATCTACGAGCAGTACTTC	CASKTTGIYEQYF
16	TRBV18	TRBD2	TRBJ2-3	-	TGTGCCAGCTCACCTACTAGCGGGATGGTTCAAGGTACGCAGTATTTT	CASSPTSGMVQGTQYF
16	TRBV24-1	TRBD1	TRBJ2-2	many	TGTGCCACCAGTGATTATGGACAGGAAAACACCGGGGAGCTGTTTTTT	CATSDYGQENTGELFF
14	TRBV12-3/TRBV12-4	-	TRBJ1-6	-	TGTGCCAGCAGGGAGGGACGGTATAATTCACCCCTCCACTTT	CASREGRYNSPLHF
15	TRBV6-5	-	TRBJ2-3	-	TGTGCCAGCAGTTACTCGTCCGCCGACTATCGGGCGCAGTATTTT	CASSYSSADYRAQYF
15	TRBV7-2	-	TRBJ2-2	-	TGTGCCAGCAGCTCACGGCTACCAAATCCCGGGGAGCTGTTTTTT	CASSSRLPNPGELFF
17	TRBV6-2/TRBV6-3	TRBD2	TRBJ2-4	-	TGTGCCAGCAGTTACTCGCGGGGGTCAGGCAACAAAAACATTCAGTACTTC	CASSYSRGSGNKNIQYF
16	TRBV18	-	TRBJ2-1	-	TGTGCCAGCTCAGCCGTGGGGGGGACAGCCTACAATGAGCAGTTCTTC	CASSAVGGTAYNEQFF
14	TRBV11-2	-	TRBJ2-7	-	TGTGCCAGCAGCTTAGTCCAGGCCCGAGGCGAGCAGTACTTC	CASSLVQARGEQYF
15	TRBV5-5	-	TRBJ2-7	-	TGTGCCAGCAGCTTGCTGCCGGGACTTACCTACGAGCAGTACTTC	CASSLLPGLTYEQYF
16	TRBV4-3	TRBD2	TRBJ2-3	many	TGCGCCAGCAGCCAGGGACTAGCGATTAGCACAGATACGCAGTATTTT	CASSQGLAISTDTQYF
12	TRBV25-1	-	TRBJ2-3	many	TGTGCCAGCCGATGGTTGGCAGATACGCAGTATTTT	CASRWLADTQYF
17	TRBV15	TRBD1	TRBJ2-3	-	TGTGCCACCAGCAGAGATAGGGACAGGGCCAGCACAGATACGCAGTATTTT	CATSRDRDRASTDTQYF
15	TRBV4-3	TRBD2	TRBJ2-2	many	TGCGCCAGCAGCCAGGGCGGGAGGTACACCGGGGAGCTGTTTTTT	CASSQGGRYTGELFF
15	TRBV7-8	TRBD1	TRBJ2-5	few	TGTGCCAGCAGTCACCTCAGGACAGGGGCCGAGACCCAGTACTTC	CASSHLRTGAETQYF
17	TRBV29-1	-	TRBJ1-2	many	TGCAGCGTTTGTGGTTCGGGCCCGGGGGCAGCTAACTATGGCTACACCTTC	CSVCGSGPGAANYGYTF
12	TRBV20-1	-	TRBJ1-2	few	TGCAGTGCTAGTGAGGGGGGAGATGGCTACACCTTC	CSASEGGDGYTF
13	TRBV6-1	-	TRBJ1-1	-	TGTGCCAGCCAGGCGGACGGGAACACTGAAGCTTTCTTT	CASQADGNTEAFF
14	TRBV28	-	TRBJ2-4	-	TGTGCCAGCAGTACGCCGGACAGAAAAAACATTCAGTACTTC	CASSTPDRKNIQYF
13	TRBV19	TRBD1	TRBJ2-1	few	TGTGCCAGTAGTAGAGGACAGGGCAATGAGCAGTTCTTC	CASSRGQGNEQFF
15	TRBV18	-	TRBJ2-3	few	TGTGCCAGCTCACCACGCGGACGAGAGCCAGATACGCAGTATTTT	CASSPRGREPDTQYF
16	TRBV5-1	-	TRBJ2-5	few	TGCGCCAGCAGATCCGACAGGATGGTAGGAGAAGAGACCCAGTACTTC	CASRSDRMVGEETQYF